The 15 T cell receptor beta chains presented below share a single source sample, sequenced in a study of blood T cell repertoires in COVID-19. Measured with immunoSEQ multiplex PCR; TCRdb has only the in-frame clones, and not every one. Here the sample spans 120,000 to 150,000 clones, approximately 88% being singletons. The specimen was peripheral blood. The receptors originated from a human donor in a cohort sampled during active COVID-19.

The chain recombines TRBV28 with TRBJ1-2; tentatively, D is TRBD1 (5 bases). The CDR3 loop spans 13 amino acids. The V gene lost 5 bases and the J gene lost 0 bases, with 7 bases spanning the gap. Germline-derived CDR1 and CDR2 are MDHEN and SYDVKM. The CDR3 DNA reads as TGTGCCAGCAGTCCGACAGCTAACTATGGCTACACCTTC. It is translated as CASSPTANYGYTF.

CDR3 protein: CASSGLAGRVIADTQYF. For the CDR3, the DNA is TGTGCCAGCAGCGGACTAGCGGGCCGGGTTATCGCAGATACGCAGTATTTT. This chain uses TRBV25-1 with TRBJ2-3; 11 bases align to TRBD2. After removal of 6 bases from V and 4 bases from J, the junction contained 12 bases not matched to a gene. Germline V CDR1 and CDR2: MGHDK, SYGVNS. The CDR3 loop spans 17 amino acids.

The chain employs TRBV7-2 and TRBJ2-3; 14 bases align to TRBD2. Germline lookup yields CDR1 SGHTA and CDR2 FQGNSA. The CDR3 extends over 14 amino acids. V dropped 3 bases and J dropped 10; count of bases not matched to a gene: 3. The CDR3 here is CASSLGLAGVAQYF. As DNA, the CDR3 is TGTGCCAGCAGCTTGGGACTAGCGGGAGTAGCGCAGTATTTT.

The chain links TRBV5-1 to TRBJ1-2; 7 nucleotides align to TRBD1. This CDR3 comprises 13 residues. J was trimmed by 6 bases and V by 2 bases; bases with no gene match: 4. Per the germline V gene, CDR1 is SGHRS and CDR2 is YFSETQ. CDR3 sequence (DNA): TGCGCCAGCAGCTTCGACAGGGAGGATGGCTACACCTTC. This codes for CASSFDREDGYTF.

The rearrangement joins TRBV13 to TRBJ2-4; D is perhaps TRBD1 (6 bases). Germline lookup yields CDR1 PRHDT and CDR2 FYEKMQ (reference sequence). Trimming took off 5 bases at V and 5 bases at J, with 25 bases between the two ends. CDR3 length equals 18 residues. CDR3 sequence (DNA): TGTGCCAGCAGCCTAGCCGCCTTGACAGGCCTACGGGAAAACATTCAGTACTTC. Protein sequence: CASSLAALTGLRENIQYF.

This chain uses TRBV2 with TRBJ2-1, with 12 positions matching TRBD2. The junction had 10 bases not matched to a gene; V was cut back by 3 bases and J by 4 bases. This CDR3 has 18 residues. CDR1 and CDR2 (germline): SNHLY, FYNNEI. CDR3 protein: CASSDVGLAGKRYNEQFF. The CDR3 nucleotides read TGTGCCAGCAGTGACGTCGGACTAGCGGGGAAGAGGTACAATGAGCAGTTCTTC.

The chain uses TRBV5-1 and TRBJ2-1; D is perhaps TRBD2 (5 bases). With 4 bases removed from V and 9 bases from J, the gap between germline ends came to 11 bases. The CDR3 extends over 12 amino acids. Germline CDR1 and CDR2: SGHRS and YFSETQ. The CDR3 DNA is TGCGCCAGCAGCCTTGGACTGGGTGAGCAGTTCTTC. Protein sequence: CASSLGLGEQFF.

A word on this clone: Its ends do not fully match the called genes, so a read error is possible. This chain uses TRBV27 with TRBJ1-2; tentatively, D is TRBD1 (5 bases). The CDR3 runs to 14 residues. CDR1 and CDR2 (germline): MNHEY, SMNVEV (reference sequence). CDR3 bases: TGTGCCAGCAGTCCAACACAGGCTAATTATGGCTACACCTTC. As protein: CASSPTQANYGYTF.

There are a few counts of this clone. The chain joins TRBV6-5 to TRBJ2-3, with D tentatively TRBD2 (6 bases). The CDR3 covers 13 residues. V was trimmed by 6 bases and J by 3 bases, leaving 10 bases between them. Germline lookup yields CDR1 MNHEY and CDR2 SVGAGI. The CDR3 nucleotides are TGTGCCAGCAGCCAGGCGGGGACAGATACGCAGTATTTT. This gives the protein CASSQAGTDTQYF.

This clone was detected only a few times. The V gene is TRBV19, the J gene TRBJ2-7; TRBD2 might be the D (6 bases). This CDR3 is 15 amino acids long. Trimming removed 6 bases from V and 5 bases from J, with 20 bases in between. CDR1 LNHDA and CDR2 SQIVND come from the germline V gene (reference sequence). CDR3 nucleotide sequence: TGTGCCAGTAGCCAGGGATGGGGGGTAAGCGACGAGCAGTACTTC. Amino acids: CASSQGWGVSDEQYF.

This chain joins TRBV9 and TRBJ2-2; D not certain. The V end was cut by 0 bases, the J end by 9 bases, with 6 bases between. The germline CDR1 and CDR2 sequences are SGDLS and YYNGEE. CDR3 length: 12 amino acids. CDR3 residues: CASSVVGRELFF. DNA of the CDR3: TGTGCCAGCAGCGTAGTGGGCCGGGAGCTGTTTTTT.

The chain has TRBV5-1 and TRBJ2-5, with a weak D call TRBD1 (6 bases). Germline assignment: CDR1 SGHRS and CDR2 YFSETQ. Trimming cost V 0 bases and J 1 base, with 10 bases left between them. CDR3 length equals 15 residues. The CDR3 sequence is CASSLGQAIQETQYF. The CDR3 DNA follows: TGCGCCAGCAGCTTGGGACAGGCAATCCAAGAGACCCAGTACTTC.

The J gene is TRBJ2-7, the V gene TRBV2, with 14 bases fitting TRBD2. This CDR3 is 14 amino acids long. V was pared by 8 bases and J by 1 base, with 1 base of the junction left unmatched. CDR1 and CDR2 (germline): SNHLY, FYNNEI. The CDR3 nucleotides read TGTGCCAGCTGGACTAGCGGGGGGTCCTACGAGCAGTACTTC. This sequence encodes CASWTSGGSYEQYF.

This clone was picked up one time. The germline gene is not matched at one end of the junction; a read error may be the cause. The V gene is TRBV7-7, the J gene TRBJ2-5, with 9 bases identical to TRBD1. This CDR3 comprises 15 residues. Germline V gives CDR1 SSHAT, CDR2 FNYEAQ (reference sequence). The DNA of the CDR3 is TGTGCTAGCAGCCCCGGGACAGGGAGGGAAGAGACCCAGTACTTC. Encoded protein: CASSPGTGREETQYF.

The rearrangement joins TRBV18 to TRBJ2-5; TRBD1 matches at 11 bases. Germline V CDR1 and CDR2: KGHSH, LQKENI. The CDR3 is 17 amino acids. J gave up 0 bases and V 4 bases, and 7 bases lay outside the gene matches. The CDR3 loop is CASSLAGTGGDQETQYF. The CDR3 DNA is TGTGCCAGCTCACTTGCCGGGACAGGGGGGGACCAAGAGACCCAGTACTTC.